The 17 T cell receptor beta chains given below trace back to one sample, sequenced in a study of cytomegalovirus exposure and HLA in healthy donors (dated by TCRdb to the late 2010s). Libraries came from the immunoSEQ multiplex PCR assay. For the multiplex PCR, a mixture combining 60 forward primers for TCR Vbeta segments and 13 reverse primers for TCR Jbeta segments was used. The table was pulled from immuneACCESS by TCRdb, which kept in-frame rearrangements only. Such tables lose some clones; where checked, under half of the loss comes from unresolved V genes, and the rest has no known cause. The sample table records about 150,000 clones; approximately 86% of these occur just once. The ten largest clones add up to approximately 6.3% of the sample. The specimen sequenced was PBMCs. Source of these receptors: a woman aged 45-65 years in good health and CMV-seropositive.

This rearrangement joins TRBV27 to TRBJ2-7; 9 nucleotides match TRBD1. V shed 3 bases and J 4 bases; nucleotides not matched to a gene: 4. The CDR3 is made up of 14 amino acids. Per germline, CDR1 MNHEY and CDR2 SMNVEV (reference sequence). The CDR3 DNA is TGTGCCAGCAGTTTTGGGGACAGGGATTACGAGCAGTACTTC. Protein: CASSFGDRDYEQYF.

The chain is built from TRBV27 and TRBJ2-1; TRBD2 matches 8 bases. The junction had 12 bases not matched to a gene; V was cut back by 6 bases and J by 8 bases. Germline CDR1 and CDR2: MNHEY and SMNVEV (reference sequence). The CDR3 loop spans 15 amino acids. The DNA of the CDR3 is TGTGCCAGCAGCTCCCGAGGACTAGCTGTGTATGAGCAGTTCTTC. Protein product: CASSSRGLAVYEQFF.

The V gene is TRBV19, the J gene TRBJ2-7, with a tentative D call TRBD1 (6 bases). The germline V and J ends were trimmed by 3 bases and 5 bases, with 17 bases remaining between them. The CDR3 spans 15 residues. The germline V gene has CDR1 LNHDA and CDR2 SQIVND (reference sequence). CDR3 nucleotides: TGTGCCAGTAGTATCATCAAGGGCCAGGGGAACGAGCAGTACTTC. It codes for CASSIIKGQGNEQYF. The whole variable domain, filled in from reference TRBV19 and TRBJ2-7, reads DGGITQSPKYLFRKEGQNVTLSCEQNLNHDAMYWYRQDPGQGLRLIYYSQIVNDFQKGDIAEGYSVSREKKESFPLTVTSAQKNPTAFYLCASSIIKGQGNEQYFGPGTRLTVT.

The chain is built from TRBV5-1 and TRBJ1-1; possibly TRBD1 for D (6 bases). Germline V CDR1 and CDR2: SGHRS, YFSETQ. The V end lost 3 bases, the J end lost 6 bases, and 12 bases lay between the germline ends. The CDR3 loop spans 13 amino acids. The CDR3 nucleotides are TGCGCCAGCAGCTACGGACAGCGTTCTGAAGCTTTCTTT. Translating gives CASSYGQRSEAFF.

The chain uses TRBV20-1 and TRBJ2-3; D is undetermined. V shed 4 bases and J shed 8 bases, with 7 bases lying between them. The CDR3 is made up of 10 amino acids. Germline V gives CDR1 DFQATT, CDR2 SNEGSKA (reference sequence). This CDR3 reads CSAISGTQYF. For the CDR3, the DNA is TGCAGTGCTATTAGTGGTACGCAGTATTTT.

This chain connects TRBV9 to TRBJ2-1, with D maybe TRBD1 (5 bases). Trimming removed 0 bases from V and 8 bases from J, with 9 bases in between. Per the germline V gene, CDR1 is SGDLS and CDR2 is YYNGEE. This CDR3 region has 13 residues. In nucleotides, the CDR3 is TGTGCCAGCAGCGTAGTTGCCAGGGATGAGCAGTTCTTC. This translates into CASSVVARDEQFF. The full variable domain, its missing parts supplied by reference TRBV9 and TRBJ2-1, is DSGVTQTPKHLITATGQRVTLRCSPRSGDLSVYWYQQSLDQGLQFLIQYYNGEERAKGNILERFSAQQFPDLHSELNLSSLELGDSALYFCASSVVARDEQFFGPGTRLTVL.

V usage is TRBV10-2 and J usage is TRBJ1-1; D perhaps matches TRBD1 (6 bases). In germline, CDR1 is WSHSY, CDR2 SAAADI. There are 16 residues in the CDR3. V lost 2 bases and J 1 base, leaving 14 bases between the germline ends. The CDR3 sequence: CASSEVRGQWNTEAFF. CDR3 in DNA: TGCGCCAGCAGTGAGGTGCGTGGACAGTGGAACACTGAAGCTTTCTTT.

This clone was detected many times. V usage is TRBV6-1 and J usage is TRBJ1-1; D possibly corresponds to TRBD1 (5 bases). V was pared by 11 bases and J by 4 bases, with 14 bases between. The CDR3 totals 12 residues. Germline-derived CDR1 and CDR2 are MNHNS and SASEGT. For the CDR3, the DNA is TGTGCCTGCGCAGGGATGGGCACTGAAGCTTTCTTT. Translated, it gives CACAGMGTEAFF.

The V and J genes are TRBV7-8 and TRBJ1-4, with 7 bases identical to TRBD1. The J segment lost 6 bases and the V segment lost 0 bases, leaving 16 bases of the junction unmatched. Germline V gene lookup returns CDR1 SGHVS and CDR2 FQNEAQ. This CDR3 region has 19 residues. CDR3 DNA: TGTGCCAGCAGCTTAGCATTAGATTTACGACAGGGAGGACATGAAAAACTGTTTTTT. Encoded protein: CASSLALDLRQGGHEKLFF.

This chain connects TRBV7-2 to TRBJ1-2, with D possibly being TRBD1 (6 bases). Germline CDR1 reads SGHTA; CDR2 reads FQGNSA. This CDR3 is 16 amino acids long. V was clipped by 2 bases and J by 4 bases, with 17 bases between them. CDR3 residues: CASSLRETGLGYGYTF. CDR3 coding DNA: TGTGCCAGCAGCTTAAGGGAGACAGGACTTGGCTATGGCTACACCTTC.

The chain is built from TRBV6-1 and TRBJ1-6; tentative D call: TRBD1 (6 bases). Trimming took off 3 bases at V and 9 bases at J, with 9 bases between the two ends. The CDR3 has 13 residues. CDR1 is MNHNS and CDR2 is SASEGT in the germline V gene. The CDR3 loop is CASSEGAGSPLHF. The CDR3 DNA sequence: TGTGCCAGCAGTGAGGGGGCAGGTTCACCCCTCCACTTT.

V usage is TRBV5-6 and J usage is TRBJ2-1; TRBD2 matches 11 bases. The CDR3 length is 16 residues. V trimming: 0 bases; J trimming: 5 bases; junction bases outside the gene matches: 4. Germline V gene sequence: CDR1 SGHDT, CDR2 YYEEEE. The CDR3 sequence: CASSLGRLAGNNEQFF. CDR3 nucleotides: TGTGCCAGCAGCTTGGGACGACTAGCGGGGAACAATGAGCAGTTCTTC.

The CDR3 loop is CASSLIAGGSYEQYF. The DNA for the CDR3 is TGTGCCAGCAGCTTGATAGCGGGGGGCTCCTACGAGCAGTACTTC. The rearrangement links TRBV7-2 to TRBJ2-7; 10 bases line up with TRBD2. J was trimmed by 0 bases and V by 3 bases; bases with no gene match: 2. This CDR3 contains 15 residues. Looked up from germline, CDR1 is SGHTA and CDR2 is FQGNSA.

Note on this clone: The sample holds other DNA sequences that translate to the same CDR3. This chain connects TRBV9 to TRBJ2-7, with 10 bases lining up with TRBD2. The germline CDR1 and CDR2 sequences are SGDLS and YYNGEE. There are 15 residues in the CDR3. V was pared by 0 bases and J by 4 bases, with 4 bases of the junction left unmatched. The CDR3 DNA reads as TGTGCCAGCAGCGTAGGTAGCGGGGGGCCGTACGAGCAGTACTTC. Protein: CASSVGSGGPYEQYF.

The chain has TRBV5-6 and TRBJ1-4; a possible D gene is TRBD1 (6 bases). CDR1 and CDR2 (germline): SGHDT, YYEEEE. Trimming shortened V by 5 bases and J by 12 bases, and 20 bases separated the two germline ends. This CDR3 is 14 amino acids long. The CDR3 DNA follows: TGTGCCAGCAGTCCCGGGCCCCTCGAGGGGGAACTGTTTTTT. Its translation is CASSPGPLEGELFF.

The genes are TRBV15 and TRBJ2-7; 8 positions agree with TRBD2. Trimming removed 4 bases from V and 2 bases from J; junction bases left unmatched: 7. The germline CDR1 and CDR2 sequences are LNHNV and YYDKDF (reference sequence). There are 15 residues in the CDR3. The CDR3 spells CATSIERGPAYEQYF. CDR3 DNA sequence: TGTGCCACCAGCATAGAGCGGGGGCCCGCCTACGAGCAGTACTTC.

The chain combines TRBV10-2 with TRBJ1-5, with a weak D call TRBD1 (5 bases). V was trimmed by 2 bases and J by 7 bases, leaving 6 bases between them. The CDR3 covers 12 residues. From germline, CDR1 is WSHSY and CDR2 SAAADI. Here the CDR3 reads CASSEGGQPQHF. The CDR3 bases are TGCGCCAGCAGTGAGGGGGGGCAGCCCCAGCATTTT.